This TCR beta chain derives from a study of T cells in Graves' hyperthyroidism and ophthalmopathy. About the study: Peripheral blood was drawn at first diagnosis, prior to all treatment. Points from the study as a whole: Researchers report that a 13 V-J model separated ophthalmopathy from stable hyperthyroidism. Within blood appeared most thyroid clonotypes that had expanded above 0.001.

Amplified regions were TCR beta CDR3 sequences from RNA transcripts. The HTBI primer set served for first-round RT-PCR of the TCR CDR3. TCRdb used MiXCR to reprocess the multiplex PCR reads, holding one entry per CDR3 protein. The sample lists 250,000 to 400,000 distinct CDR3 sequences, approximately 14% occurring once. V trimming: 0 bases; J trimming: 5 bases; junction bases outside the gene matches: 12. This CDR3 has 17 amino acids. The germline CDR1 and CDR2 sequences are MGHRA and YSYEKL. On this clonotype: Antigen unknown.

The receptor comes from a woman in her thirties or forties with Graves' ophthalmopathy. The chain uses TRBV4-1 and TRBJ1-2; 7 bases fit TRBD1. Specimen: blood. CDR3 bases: TGCGCCAGCAGCCAAGATCGGGTCGGGGACAGATCTTATGGCTACACCTTC. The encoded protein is CASSQDRVGDRSYGYTF.